Given below is one TCR beta chain in context. Its target antigen remains unknown. Qualities for individual bases were not recorded, and no much larger clone is one base off. The data are from a study of vaccination effects on CD4 cells after COVID-19 (dated by TCRdb to between 2020 and 2023). Some background on the complete study: Samples were taken from three convalescent patients early (day +14) and late (day +241, +227, +161 respectively) after vaccination. Across the study, the median time from the second dose to post-vaccine sampling was 72 days (range 14 to 241). SARS-CoV-2 spike-specific CD4+ TCR repertoires were compared before and after mRNA vaccination in COVID-19 convalescent patients and in infection-naive vaccine recipients. The full study included some eleven COVID-19 convalescent patients and a few SARS-CoV-2-naive healthy vaccine recipients. The Oncomine TCR Beta short-read assay on an Illumina iSeq 100 was used to sequence cultures from other donors in the study. The study at large found these results: Both infection-induced and vaccine-induced clones contracted markedly at late post-vaccination timepoints, which is consistent with waning T cell responses. In convalescent patients, the post-vaccine spike-reactive repertoire consisted mainly of new vaccine-induced clones, largely distinct from infection-induced clones. Only a small number of convalescent patients were included, and no early post-infection timepoints were available, which limited the study.

The ViraFEST assay stimulated PBMC with viral peptide pools and then used TCR sequencing to identify antigen-specific CD4+ T cell clonotypes by expansion. After less than eleven days of culture, CD4+ T cells were isolated with the EasySep CD4+ T cell isolation kit. PCR-confirmed SARS-CoV-2 infection had occurred in convalescent patients between March and December 2020, before the Alpha, Beta and Delta variants emerged in the United States. Participants received two doses of either the BNT162b2 or the mRNA-1273 mRNA SARS-CoV-2 vaccine. Each well held more than 1.5 million PBMC cultured in IMDM containing approximately 5.3% human AB serum, around 9.3 IU/ml IL-2 and gentamicin, along with around 9.1 ug/ml peptides. On days 3 and 7, half of the culture medium was replaced with fresh IL-2-containing medium. Unless noted otherwise, every peptide stimulation condition was grown in triplicate wells. Using Ficoll-Paque Plus gradient centrifugation, PBMC were separated from whole blood and then either used fresh or cryopreserved at -140C. The spike proteins of SARS-CoV-2 and of the common cold coronaviruses HCoV-NL63, HCoV-OC43 and HCoV-229E were spanned by overlapping peptide pools. The QIAamp micro DNA kit was used to extract genomic DNA from the cultured CD4+ T cells.

The library was produced with the immunoSEQ multiplex PCR assay. TCR beta CDR3 sequencing was performed on DNA from the cultured, isolated CD4+ T cells. As for how the authors treated the data: Non-productive TCR sequences were discarded, and reads were trimmed to the CDR3 region, with only CDR3s of 7 or more amino acids retained. The MANAFEST web app was used to pick out antigen-specific clonotypes by comparing their expansion in peptide wells with that in reference cultures. To be called positive, a clone needed expansion at FDR<0.05 compared with the reference and with all other wells, an odds ratio greater than 5, and a frequency greater than 0.1% in two replicate wells. Clonotypes significantly expanded in SARS-CoV-2 spike wells and in at least one common cold coronavirus spike condition were defined as cross-reactive. Using the stringdist R package, CDR3 similarity was measured by Levenshtein distance, and unrooted trees were constructed with ape in R 3.6.1. TCRdb re-hosts the immuneACCESS table, in-frame sequences only. Its copies lack some clones; in the studies checked, an unresolved V gene accounts for under half of them, and the cause for the rest is not known. The DNA gave D and trimming, while V, J and clone size come from that table. The sample table shows some 15,000 clones, and 76% are seen once. The top ten clones comprise under 30% of the sample.

The material sequenced was CD4+ T cells from PBMCs cultured with HCoV-NL63 spike peptides, taken after COVID-19 vaccination. Read against the paper, the sample's cell subset or site label means: HCoV-NL63 spike overlapping peptide pool stimulation. The sequence was obtained from a human donor who had a prior SARS-CoV-2 infection.

The DNA sequence follows: TGTGCCAGCAGTTCCCAGGGGGAGGCAAATGAGCAGTTCTTC. The resulting protein is CASSSQGEANEQFF. This chain is built from TRBV5-4 and TRBJ2-1; a weak D assignment points to TRBD1 (7 bases agree). From the cysteine up to the phenylalanine, the CDR3 has a length of 14 residues. Of all the DNA, just the CDR3 is kept, 42 bases in frame from base 1. CDR1 and CDR2 are read off the germline V gene (reference sequence) as SGHNT and YYREEE. The germline ends are 16 bases apart after V is trimmed by 5 bases and J by 7 bases.